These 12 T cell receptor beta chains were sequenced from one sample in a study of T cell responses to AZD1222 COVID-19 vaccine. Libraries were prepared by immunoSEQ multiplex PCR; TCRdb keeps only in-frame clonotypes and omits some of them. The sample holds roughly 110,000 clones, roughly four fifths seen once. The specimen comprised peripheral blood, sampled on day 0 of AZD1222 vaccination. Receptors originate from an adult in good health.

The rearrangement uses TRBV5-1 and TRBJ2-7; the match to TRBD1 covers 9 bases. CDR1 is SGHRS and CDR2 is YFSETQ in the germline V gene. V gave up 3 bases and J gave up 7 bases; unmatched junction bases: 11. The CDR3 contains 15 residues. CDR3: CASSSQGQGLWEQYF. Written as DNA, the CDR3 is TGCGCCAGCAGCTCCCAAGGACAGGGGTTGTGGGAGCAGTACTTC. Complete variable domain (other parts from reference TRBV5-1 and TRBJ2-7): KAGVTQTPRYLIKTRGQQVTLSCSPISGHRSVSWYQQTPGQGLQFLFEYFSETQRNKGNFPGRFSGRQFSNSRSEMNVSTLELGDSALYLCASSSQGQGLWEQYFGPGTRLTVT.

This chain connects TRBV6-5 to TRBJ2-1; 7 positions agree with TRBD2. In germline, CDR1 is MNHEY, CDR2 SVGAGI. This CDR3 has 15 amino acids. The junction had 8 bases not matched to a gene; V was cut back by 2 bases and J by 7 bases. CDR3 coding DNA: TGTGCCAGCAGTTACCTGGGCGGGAGTAGGAATGAGCAGTTCTTC. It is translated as CASSYLGGSRNEQFF.

The CDR3: CASRIGSSGNTIYF. DNA for the CDR3: TGTGCCAGCAGGATAGGCAGCTCTGGAAACACCATATATTTT. The chain employs TRBV7-9 and TRBJ1-3; D unresolved. V gave up 6 bases and J gave up 0 bases, with 9 bases separating them. The CDR3 sequence is 14 residues long. Looked up from germline, CDR1 is SEHNR and CDR2 is FQNEAQ (reference sequence).

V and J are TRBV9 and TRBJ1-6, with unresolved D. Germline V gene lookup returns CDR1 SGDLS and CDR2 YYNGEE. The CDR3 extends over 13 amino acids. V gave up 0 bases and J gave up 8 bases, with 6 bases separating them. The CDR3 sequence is CASSVGRDSPLHF. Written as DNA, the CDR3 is TGTGCCAGCAGCGTAGGGCGAGATTCACCCCTCCACTTT.

Written as DNA, the CDR3 is TGTGCCAGCAGCGCTTACTCTGGAAACACCATATATTTT. Translation gives CASSAYSGNTIYF. The V and J genes are TRBV9 and TRBJ1-3; no clear D gene. The germline gives CDR1 SGDLS, CDR2 YYNGEE. V lost 3 bases to trimming and J lost 0 bases, with 4 bases between them. This CDR3 region has 13 residues.

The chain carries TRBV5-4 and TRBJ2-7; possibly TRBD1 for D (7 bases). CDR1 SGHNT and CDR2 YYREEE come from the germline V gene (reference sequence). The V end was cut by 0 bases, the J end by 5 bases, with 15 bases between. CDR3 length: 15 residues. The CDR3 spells CASSLESGGGNEQYF. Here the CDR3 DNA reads TGTGCCAGCAGCTTGGAGAGCGGAGGGGGCAACGAGCAGTACTTC.

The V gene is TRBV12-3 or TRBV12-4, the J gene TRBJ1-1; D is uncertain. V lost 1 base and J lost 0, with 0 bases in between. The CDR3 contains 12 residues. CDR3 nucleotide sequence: TGTGCCAGCAGTTTAGTGAACACTGAAGCTTTCTTT. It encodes CASSLVNTEAFF.

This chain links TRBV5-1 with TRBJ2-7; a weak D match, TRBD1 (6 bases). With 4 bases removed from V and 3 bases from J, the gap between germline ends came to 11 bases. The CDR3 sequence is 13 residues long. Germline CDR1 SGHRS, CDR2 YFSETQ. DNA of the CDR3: TGCGCCAGCAGCCAGGGGACCTTCTACGAGCAGTACTTC. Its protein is CASSQGTFYEQYF.

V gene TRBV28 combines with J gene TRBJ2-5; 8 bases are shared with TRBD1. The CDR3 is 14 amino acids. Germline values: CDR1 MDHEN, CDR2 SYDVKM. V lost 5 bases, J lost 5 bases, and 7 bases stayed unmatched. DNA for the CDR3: TGTGCCAGCAGTCCCCCGGACAGGGATGAGACCCAGTACTTC. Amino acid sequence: CASSPPDRDETQYF.

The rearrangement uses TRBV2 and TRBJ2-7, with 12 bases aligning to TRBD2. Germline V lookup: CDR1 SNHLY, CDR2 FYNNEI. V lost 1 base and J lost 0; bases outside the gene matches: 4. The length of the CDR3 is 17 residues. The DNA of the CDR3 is TGTGCCAGCAGTGAAGGACTAGCGGGGGTGACCTCCTACGAGCAGTACTTC. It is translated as CASSEGLAGVTSYEQYF.

CDR3 sequence (DNA): TGCGCCAGCAGCCAAGGACTAGCGGGAGGCGAGCAGTACTTC. Translating gives CASSQGLAGGEQYF. This chain joins TRBV5-1 and TRBJ2-7, with 14 nucleotides matching TRBD2. The length of the CDR3 is 14 residues. Looked up from germline, CDR1 is SGHRS and CDR2 is YFSETQ. V shed 4 bases, J shed 6 bases, and the junction held 3 bases outside the gene matches.

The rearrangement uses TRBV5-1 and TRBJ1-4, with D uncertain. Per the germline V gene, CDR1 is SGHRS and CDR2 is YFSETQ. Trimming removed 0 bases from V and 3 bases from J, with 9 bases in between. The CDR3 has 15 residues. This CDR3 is CASSLVHSSNEKLFF. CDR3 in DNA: TGCGCCAGCAGCTTGGTTCACAGCTCTAATGAAAAACTGTTTTTT.